This record concerns one TCR beta chain sequence. No antigen is known for it. TCRdb redid the calling of the RT-PCR reads with MiXCR, one entry per CDR3 protein. Among fewer than 650,000 distinct CDR3 sequences listed, over 10% were seen once. V was shortened by 4 bases and J by 3 bases, with 7 bases between the two germline ends. The CDR3 contains 12 residues. Germline V gives CDR1 LGHDT, CDR2 YNNKEL (reference sequence). This entry is derived from a study of response to subunit inactivated influenza vaccine. Whole-study results and caveats: After each seasonal influenza vaccination, few new T cells are recruited, the authors suggested.

The rearrangement joins TRBV3-1 to TRBJ2-7; D not resolved. The sample was PBMCs from blood, taken around seven weeks after vaccination. The clonotype originates from a man aged 45 to 65 who received an inactivated influenza vaccine. CDR3 sequence: CASSLMNYEQYF. The CDR3 nucleotides are TGTGCCAGCAGCCTCATGAACTACGAGCAGTACTTC.